The 30 T cell receptor beta chains presented below share a single source sample, sequenced in a study of Tregs in tolerant kidney transplant recipients. Sequencing used immunoSEQ multiplex PCR; TCRdb keeps in-frame clones, though not all of them. Found here are some 250,000 clones, roughly 84% of them singletons; the top ten hold about 0.64%. Sequencing input: CD4+ T cells from blood. These receptors all stem from a human donor in good health.

The genes are TRBV9 and TRBJ1-2; a possible D gene is TRBD1 (5 bases). The CDR3 sequence is 12 residues long. In germline, CDR1 is SGDLS, CDR2 YYNGEE. Trimming pared 3 bases from V and 4 bases from J, leaving 7 bases between. CDR3 sequence: CASSARGYGYTF. The CDR3 DNA reads TGTGCCAGCAGCGCAAGGGGCTATGGCTACACCTTC.

This chain joins TRBV30 and TRBJ1-1, with TRBD1 as a possible D gene (6 bases). V was cut by 0 bases and J by 0 bases, with 20 bases left in between. The CDR3 has 18 residues. Germline V lookup: CDR1 GTSNPN, CDR2 SVGIG (reference sequence). CDR3 sequence (DNA): TGTGCCTGGAGTGTACGGGGAGGGGGTATGAGATTGAACACTGAAGCTTTCTTT. Its protein product is CAWSVRGGGMRLNTEAFF.

This clone was counted between two and nine times. The chain joins TRBV19 to TRBJ1-2; no firm D call. The V gene lost 9 bases and the J gene lost 6 bases, with 8 bases spanning the gap. In germline, CDR1 is LNHDA, CDR2 SQIVND (reference sequence). This CDR3 is 10 amino acids long. The DNA for the CDR3 is TGTGCCAGCATGCAAAATGGCTACACCTTC. Translation gives CASMQNGYTF.

The rearrangement uses TRBV7-9 and TRBJ2-1; no firm D call. The CDR3 is 14 residues long. V lost 5 bases and J 4 bases, leaving 12 bases between the germline ends. Looked up from germline, CDR1 is SEHNR and CDR2 is FQNEAQ (reference sequence). The CDR3 here is CASSHSNSYNEQFF. CDR3 nucleotides: TGTGCCAGCAGCCATTCGAACTCGTACAATGAGCAGTTCTTC.

The V and J genes are TRBV14 and TRBJ1-2; D gene uncertain. CDR3 size: 12 residues. The V and J ends lost 3 bases and 2 bases respectively, with 4 bases between them. Germline lookup yields CDR1 SGHDN and CDR2 FVKESK. As DNA, the CDR3 is TGTGCCAGCAGCCAGCAAAACTATGGCTACACCTTC. It translates to CASSQQNYGYTF. Drawing the rest from reference TRBV14 and TRBJ1-2, the complete variable domain is EAGVTQFPSHSVIEKGQTVTLRCDPISGHDNLYWYRRVMGKEIKFLLHFVKESKQDESGMPNNRFLAERTGGTYSTLKVQPAELEDSGVYFCASSQQNYGYTFGSGTRLTVV.

Concerning this clone: This specimen includes other DNA sequences encoding the same CDR3. The J gene is TRBJ2-1, the V gene TRBV7-3, with 10 bases lining up with TRBD2. The CDR3 consists of 18 residues. Germline V gives CDR1 SGHTA, CDR2 FQGTGA. Unmatched junction bases numbered 6, after V lost 1 base and J lost 0 bases. The CDR3 protein is CASSLNPPSGGSYNEQFF. The CDR3 coding sequence is TGTGCCAGCAGCTTAAACCCGCCTAGCGGGGGCTCCTACAATGAGCAGTTCTTC.

The chain uses TRBV2 and TRBJ1-1; no clear D. The CDR3 spans 13 residues. V lost 4 bases and J 2 bases, leaving 8 bases between the germline ends. Germline assignment: CDR1 SNHLY and CDR2 FYNNEI. The CDR3 region has the DNA TGTGCCAGCAGTGGGAACAGAAACACTGAAGCTTTCTTT. It encodes CASSGNRNTEAFF.

This clone showed up just once. DNA for the CDR3: TGCGCCAGCAGCGGGACACTCAACACCGGGGAGCTGTTTTTT. This encodes CASSGTLNTGELFF. The rearrangement joins TRBV5-1 to TRBJ2-2; TRBD1 might be the D (6 bases). V shed 4 bases and J shed 2 bases, with 9 bases lying between them. The CDR3 runs 14 residues. Per the germline V gene, CDR1 is SGHRS and CDR2 is YFSETQ.

This rearrangement joins TRBV11-2 to TRBJ2-1; 10 bases are shared with TRBD1. CDR3 length: 15 residues. V dropped 5 bases and J dropped 3; count of bases not matched to a gene: 4. Germline V CDR1 and CDR2: SGHAT, FQNNGV. The CDR3 spells CASSMRTGGYNEQFF. As DNA, the CDR3 is TGTGCCAGCAGCATGCGGACAGGGGGCTACAATGAGCAGTTCTTC.

The rearrangement links TRBV5-1 to TRBJ1-2; D remains ambiguous. The V end was cut by 0 bases, the J end by 4 bases, with 7 bases between. This CDR3 has 13 residues. Germline values: CDR1 SGHRS, CDR2 YFSETQ. CDR3 in amino acids: CASSLGESYGYTF. The CDR3 coding sequence is TGCGCCAGCAGCTTGGGGGAGTCCTATGGCTACACCTTC.

This sequence joins TRBV11-2 and TRBJ2-5; 14 nucleotides line up with TRBD2. This CDR3 has 18 amino acids. The germline V gene encodes CDR1 SGHAT and CDR2 FQNNGV. J was trimmed by 5 bases and V by 5 bases; bases with no gene match: 13. CDR3 region: CASSPGLAGGAGIETQYF. CDR3 DNA sequence: TGTGCCAGCAGCCCCGGACTAGCGGGAGGCGCAGGAATTGAGACCCAGTACTTC.

The chain employs TRBV30 and TRBJ2-2; a weak D match, TRBD2 (5 bases). The CDR3 length is 15 residues. The germline V gene has CDR1 GTSNPN and CDR2 SVGIG (reference sequence). The V gene lost 0 bases and the J gene lost 2 bases, with 10 bases spanning the gap. This CDR3 reads CAWSVLASNTGELFF. The CDR3 coding sequence is TGTGCCTGGAGTGTCCTAGCCAGTAACACCGGGGAGCTGTTTTTT.

The chain recombines TRBV2 with TRBJ2-2; 10 bases line up with TRBD2. V lost 5 bases and J lost 4; bases outside the gene matches: 7. Germline V gene data show CDR1 as SNHLY and CDR2 as FYNNEI. This CDR3 contains 16 residues. CDR3 DNA sequence: TGTGCCAGCAGTTGGGTAGCGGGAGGTATCACCGGGGAGCTGTTTTTT. Translated: CASSWVAGGITGELFF.

This chain uses TRBV5-5 with TRBJ1-5, with no clear D. The CDR3 covers 15 residues. The germline gives CDR1 SGHKS, CDR2 YYEKEE (reference sequence). Trimming removed 2 bases at V and 5 bases at J, with 14 bases between. The CDR3 reads CASSFGLTLYQPQHF. Written as DNA, the CDR3 is TGTGCCAGCAGCTTCGGGCTTACCCTTTATCAGCCCCAGCATTTT.

A few counts support this clone. J is TRBJ2-1 and V is TRBV5-1, with 8 bases lining up with TRBD2. The CDR3 runs 15 residues. V was clipped by 4 bases and J by 8 bases; unmatched bases: 11. The germline CDR1 and CDR2 sequences are SGHRS and YFSETQ. The chain's CDR3 is CASSPGGFTRDEQFF. CDR3 nucleotides: TGCGCCAGCAGCCCGGGAGGGTTCACCAGGGATGAGCAGTTCTTC.

The V call is TRBV28, the J call TRBJ1-2; weak D call: TRBD1 (5 bases). CDR3 length equals 15 residues. V lost 6 bases and J 1 base, leaving 15 bases between the germline ends. Germline V lookup: CDR1 MDHEN, CDR2 SYDVKM. CDR3 in DNA: TGTGCCAGCAGAGCCCCCGACAGACTTAACTATGGCTACACCTTC. This encodes CASRAPDRLNYGYTF.

The chain combines TRBV7-2 with TRBJ2-3, with 7 bases fitting TRBD2. The CDR3 runs 16 residues. Unmatched junction bases numbered 12, after V lost 6 bases and J lost 3 bases. Germline V gene lookup returns CDR1 SGHTA and CDR2 FQGNSA. The CDR3 DNA follows: TGTGCCAGCAGGATTCAGATAGCGGGCCGGACAGATACGCAGTATTTT. Protein: CASRIQIAGRTDTQYF.

CDR3 region: CASSPGTSGMRIRDTQYF. In DNA form, the CDR3 reads TGTGCCAGCTCACCAGGAACTAGCGGGATGAGGATCAGAGATACGCAGTATTTT. The chain uses TRBV18 and TRBJ2-3; 10 nucleotides line up with TRBD2. Germline-derived CDR1 and CDR2 are KGHSH and LQKENI. The trim removed 2 bases at V and 5 bases at J, leaving 13 bases unmatched. The CDR3 extends over 18 amino acids.

The chain combines TRBV10-1 with TRBJ2-1, with 7 bases identical to TRBD1. The J segment lost 0 bases and the V segment lost 2 bases, leaving 4 bases of the junction unmatched. CDR3 length equals 16 residues. Germline CDR1 WNHNN, CDR2 SYGVQD (reference sequence). DNA of the CDR3: TGCGCCAGCAGTGAGACCGGGGACAGCTCCTACAATGAGCAGTTCTTC. Protein sequence: CASSETGDSSYNEQFF.

V usage is TRBV4-2 and J usage is TRBJ1-6; D unresolved. The CDR3 has 17 residues. V gave up 0 bases and J gave up 0 bases, with 9 bases separating them. CDR1 is LGHNA, CDR2 YNFKEQ, per germline. The CDR3 DNA reads as TGTGCCAGCAGCCAAGACAGCTTTAGCTCCTATAATTCACCCCTCCACTTT. It codes for CASSQDSFSSYNSPLHF.

This rearrangement joins TRBV30 to TRBJ1-1; D perhaps matches TRBD1 (5 bases). CDR1 is GTSNPN and CDR2 is SVGIG in the germline V gene (reference sequence). V was clipped by 5 bases and J by 3 bases, with 19 bases between them. The CDR3 sequence is 15 residues long. CDR3 protein: CAWRRRGRGYTEAFF. In DNA, the CDR3 is TGTGCCTGGCGCCGAAGGGGCAGAGGGTACACTGAAGCTTTCTTT.

J is TRBJ1-4 and V is TRBV5-1, with D maybe TRBD1 (6 bases). CDR1 is SGHRS, CDR2 YFSETQ, per germline. The CDR3 spans 15 residues. V shed 1 base and J shed 6 bases, with 13 bases lying between them. The CDR3 reads CASSLKGGRDEKLFF. In DNA form, the CDR3 reads TGCGCCAGCAGCTTGAAGGGGGGGCGTGATGAAAAACTGTTTTTT.

This clone was counted only a few times. V usage is TRBV21-1 and J usage is TRBJ1-1. TRBV21-1 is a pseudogene. CDR3 length: 17 amino acids. CDR3 nucleotides: TGTGCCAGCAGCACTAGCCGGGGCAAAAGGAGTAACACTGAAGCTTTCTTT. Translating it yields CASSTSRGKRSNTEAFF.

The chain recombines TRBV7-5 with TRBJ2-6; the table calls TRBD1, which could not be checked here. TRBV7-5 is classified as a pseudogene. This CDR3 region has 15 residues. CDR3 loop: CVRSFPGTGANVLTF. The CDR3 bases are TGTGTCAGAAGCTTCCCAGGGACTGGGGCCAACGTCCTGACTTTC.

The chain links TRBV6-1 to TRBJ1-5, with unresolved D. Germline V gives CDR1 MNHNS, CDR2 SASEGT. V shed 1 base and J shed 2 bases, with 9 bases lying between them. The CDR3 sequence is 15 residues long. The CDR3 is CASSEDRLGNQPQHF. CDR3 DNA sequence: TGTGCCAGCAGTGAAGATCGTCTTGGCAATCAGCCCCAGCATTTT.

The chain links TRBV7-8 to TRBJ2-2, with 8 bases matching TRBD2. Trimming cost V 4 bases and J 5 bases; bases outside gene matches: 6. CDR3 length: 15 residues. Germline V gene data show CDR1 as SGHVS and CDR2 as FQNEAQ. CDR3 loop: CASSSRGLVTGELFF. The CDR3 coding sequence is TGTGCCAGCAGCTCCCGGGGACTAGTTACCGGGGAGCTGTTTTTT.

The chain combines TRBV7-8 with TRBJ1-1, with a tentative D call TRBD1 (5 bases). Germline loops: CDR1 SGHVS, CDR2 FQNEAQ. Trimming left V 6 bases short and J 0 bases short, with 8 bases between. The CDR3 extends over 13 amino acids. The CDR3 DNA reads as TGTGCCAGCAGTTCAGGGATGAACACTGAAGCTTTCTTT. Residues: CASSSGMNTEAFF.

This clone was seen a single time. The rearrangement links TRBV29-1 to TRBJ2-4; perhaps TRBD1 as D (7 bases). The CDR3 consists of 12 residues. Trimming removed 5 bases at V and 9 bases at J, with 14 bases between. Looked up from germline, CDR1 is SQVTM and CDR2 is ANQGSEA. The CDR3 spells CSVLTQGGIQYF. The CDR3 DNA sequence: TGCAGCGTTCTTACTCAGGGGGGCATTCAGTACTTC.

In its sample, this clone was seen a few times. This chain links TRBV5-1 with TRBJ1-1; 8 positions agree with TRBD1. Trimming cost V 4 bases and J 1 base; bases outside gene matches: 6. This CDR3 has 15 amino acids. Germline CDR1 reads SGHRS; CDR2 reads YFSETQ. CDR3 residues: CASSTTGTGNTEAFF. CDR3 DNA: TGCGCCAGCAGCACCACCGGGACAGGGAACACTGAAGCTTTCTTT.

The table lists this clone with a count of one. The chain couples TRBV6-6 to TRBJ2-2, with 8 bases fitting TRBD1. V gave up 6 bases and J gave up 1 base; unmatched junction bases: 4. Looked up from germline, CDR1 is MNHNY and CDR2 is SVGAGI (reference sequence). CDR3 length equals 15 residues. The CDR3 DNA reads as TGTGCCAGCAGCTGGGACAGGAGGAACACCGGGGAGCTGTTTTTT. Translating it yields CASSWDRRNTGELFF.